Listed below are T cell receptor beta chains from one sample, sequenced in a study of cytomegalovirus exposure and HLA in healthy donors. Profiled with immunoSEQ multiplex PCR; TCRdb holds only in-frame clones, not every one. The table includes 150,000 to 200,000 clones, 80% detected once. Material: PBMCs. The receptors here all came from a human donor in good health. CDR3s include the opening cysteine and the closing phenylalanine or tryptophan. A D gene is named only where the DNA matches it firmly. The size of a clone is reported for some rows only, either as once, few or many, or as a class for expanded clones.

j_gene: TRBJ2-3; d_gene: TRBD2; v_gene: TRBV18; abundance: once; CDR3aa: CASSQRSGGTDTQYF; CDR3nt: TGTGCCAGCTCACAACGAAGCGGGGGCACAGATACGCAGTATTTT
j_gene: TRBJ2-3; d_gene: -; v_gene: TRBV6-6; abundance: -; CDR3aa: CASSPFDRTSTDTQYF; CDR3nt: TGTGCCAGCAGCCCCTTCGATCGGACTAGCACAGATACGCAGTATTTT
j_gene: TRBJ2-7; d_gene: -; v_gene: TRBV5-1; abundance: -; CDR3aa: CASSFLTESYEQYF; CDR3nt: TGCGCCAGCAGCTTTCTGACAGAGTCCTACGAGCAGTACTTC
j_gene: TRBJ1-5; d_gene: -; v_gene: TRBV9; abundance: -; CDR3aa: CASSVVSRRREKRVNQPQHF; CDR3nt: TGTGCCAGCAGCGTAGTTTCCCGGCGGCGGGAGAAGAGGGTCAATCAGCCCCAGCATTTT
j_gene: TRBJ1-1; d_gene: TRBD1; v_gene: TRBV6-6; abundance: -; CDR3aa: CASTTGQAPGAFF; CDR3nt: TGTGCCAGCACCACCGGACAGGCTCCGGGGGCTTTCTTT
j_gene: TRBJ2-2; d_gene: TRBD2; v_gene: TRBV4-3; abundance: -; CDR3aa: CASSQDDAGAERGGLGELFF; CDR3nt: TGCGCCAGCAGCCAAGACGATGCGGGGGCTGAGCGGGGGGGCCTCGGGGAGCTGTTTTTT
j_gene: TRBJ1-2; d_gene: -; v_gene: TRBV27; abundance: -; CDR3aa: CASRQQGNYGYTF; CDR3nt: TGTGCCAGCAGACAACAGGGTAACTATGGCTACACCTTC
j_gene: TRBJ1-2; d_gene: TRBD1; v_gene: TRBV27; abundance: -; CDR3aa: CASSPDRGGYGYPF; CDR3nt: TGTGCCAGCAGCCCGGACAGGGGAGGCTATGGCTACCCCTTC
j_gene: TRBJ2-1; d_gene: -; v_gene: TRBV2; abundance: -; CDR3aa: CARWGSEGDEQFF; CDR3nt: TGTGCCCGCTGGGGTAGCGAGGGCGATGAGCAGTTCTTC
j_gene: TRBJ2-7; d_gene: TRBD1; v_gene: TRBV14; abundance: -; CDR3aa: CASSQFQGADYEQYF; CDR3nt: TGTGCCAGCAGCCAATTTCAGGGGGCCGACTACGAGCAGTACTTC
j_gene: TRBJ1-2; d_gene: -; v_gene: TRBV28; abundance: few; CDR3aa: CASSLLLGVWSYTF; CDR3nt: TGTGCCAGCAGTCTGCTCTTAGGGGTCTGGAGCTACACCTTC
j_gene: TRBJ2-2; d_gene: TRBD1; v_gene: TRBV10-3; abundance: -; CDR3aa: CAISVKDRDTGELFF; CDR3nt: TGTGCCATCAGTGTCAAGGACAGGGATACCGGGGAGCTGTTTTTT
j_gene: TRBJ1-5; d_gene: TRBD1; v_gene: TRBV5-6; abundance: -; CDR3aa: CASSFRQGAGQPQHF; CDR3nt: TGTGCCAGCAGCTTCCGACAGGGGGCAGGGCAGCCCCAGCATTTT
j_gene: TRBJ2-7; d_gene: TRBD1; v_gene: TRBV7-9; abundance: -; CDR3aa: CASSPTGQRNYEQYF; CDR3nt: TGTGCCAGCAGCCCAACGGGACAGAGAAACTACGAGCAGTACTTC
j_gene: TRBJ2-7; d_gene: TRBD1; v_gene: TRBV2; abundance: -; CDR3aa: CASSERQGAEEQYF; CDR3nt: TGTGCCAGCAGTGAACGACAGGGGGCGGAAGAGCAGTACTTC
j_gene: TRBJ2-7; d_gene: -; v_gene: TRBV7-2; abundance: -; CDR3aa: CASSSTVSYEQYF; CDR3nt: TGTGCCAGCAGCTCGACAGTTTCCTACGAGCAGTACTTC
j_gene: TRBJ2-7; d_gene: TRBD2; v_gene: TRBV6-1; abundance: -; CDR3aa: CASSRDGTSGYEQYF; CDR3nt: TGTGCCAGCAGTAGAGATGGGACTAGCGGCTACGAGCAGTACTTC
j_gene: TRBJ2-5; d_gene: TRBD2; v_gene: TRBV5-1; abundance: -; CDR3aa: CASTIGLAGVLETQYF; CDR3nt: TGCGCCAGCACCATCGGGCTAGCGGGGGTTTTAGAGACCCAGTACTTC
j_gene: TRBJ2-3; d_gene: TRBD2; v_gene: TRBV9; abundance: -; CDR3aa: CASSVDGGGSTDTQYF; CDR3nt: TGTGCCAGCAGCGTAGATGGGGGGGGATCGACAGATACGCAGTATTTT
j_gene: TRBJ2-7; d_gene: -; v_gene: TRBV4-3; abundance: -; CDR3aa: CATPLGRRRYEQYF; CDR3nt: TGCGCCACCCCATTGGGGAGACGGCGCTACGAGCAGTACTTC
j_gene: TRBJ1-2; d_gene: -; v_gene: TRBV4-1; abundance: -; CDR3aa: CASSQLRESYGYTF; CDR3nt: TGCGCCAGCAGCCAACTCCGGGAAAGCTATGGCTACACCTTC
j_gene: TRBJ1-3; d_gene: -; v_gene: TRBV19; abundance: -; CDR3aa: CASSLDRFSGNTIYF; CDR3nt: TGTGCCAGTAGTCTAGACAGGTTCTCTGGAAACACCATATATTTT
j_gene: TRBJ2-7; d_gene: TRBD1; v_gene: TRBV19; abundance: few; CDR3aa: CASRRGQGSYEQYF; CDR3nt: TGTGCCAGTAGGCGTGGACAGGGTTCCTACGAGCAGTACTTC
j_gene: TRBJ1-3; d_gene: TRBD1; v_gene: TRBV6-6; abundance: -; CDR3aa: CASRVGTGRSGNTIYF; CDR3nt: TGTGCCAGCAGGGTTGGGACAGGCCGATCTGGAAACACCATATATTTT
j_gene: TRBJ1-1; d_gene: TRBD1; v_gene: TRBV7-3; abundance: -; CDR3aa: CASSPTDRGTEAFF; CDR3nt: TGTGCCAGCAGCCCGACGGACAGGGGCACTGAAGCTTTCTTT
j_gene: TRBJ1-5; d_gene: -; v_gene: TRBV18; abundance: -; CDR3aa: CASSTDRSMHQPQHF; CDR3nt: TGTGCCAGCTCAACCGACAGGAGTATGCATCAGCCCCAGCATTTT
j_gene: TRBJ1-2; d_gene: -; v_gene: TRBV2; abundance: -; CDR3aa: CASSESPRGYGYTF; CDR3nt: TGTGCCAGCAGTGAATCTCCCAGGGGTTACGGCTACACCTTC
j_gene: TRBJ2-1; d_gene: -; v_gene: TRBV6-6; abundance: few; CDR3aa: CASSGRDFSNEQFF; CDR3nt: TGTGCCAGCAGTGGCCGGGACTTCTCGAATGAGCAGTTCTTC
j_gene: TRBJ2-7; d_gene: TRBD1; v_gene: TRBV27; abundance: -; CDR3aa: CASSISTPLGTDESRQYF; CDR3nt: TGTGCCAGCAGTATATCAACCCCATTAGGGACAGATGAGAGCAGGCAGTACTTC